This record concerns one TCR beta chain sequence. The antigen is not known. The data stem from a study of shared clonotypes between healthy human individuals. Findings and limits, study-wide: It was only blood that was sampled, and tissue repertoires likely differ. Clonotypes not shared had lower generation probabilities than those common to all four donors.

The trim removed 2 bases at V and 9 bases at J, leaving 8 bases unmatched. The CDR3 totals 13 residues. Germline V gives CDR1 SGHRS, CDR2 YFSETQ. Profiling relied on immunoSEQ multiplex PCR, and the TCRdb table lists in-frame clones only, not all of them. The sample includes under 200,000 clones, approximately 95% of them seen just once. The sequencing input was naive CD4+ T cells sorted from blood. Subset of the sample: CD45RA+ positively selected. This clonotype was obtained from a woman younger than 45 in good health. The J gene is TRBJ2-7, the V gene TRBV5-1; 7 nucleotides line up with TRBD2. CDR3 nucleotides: TGCGCCAGCAGCTTCGGGGAGGGTGTCGCGCAGTACTTC. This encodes CASSFGEGVAQYF.